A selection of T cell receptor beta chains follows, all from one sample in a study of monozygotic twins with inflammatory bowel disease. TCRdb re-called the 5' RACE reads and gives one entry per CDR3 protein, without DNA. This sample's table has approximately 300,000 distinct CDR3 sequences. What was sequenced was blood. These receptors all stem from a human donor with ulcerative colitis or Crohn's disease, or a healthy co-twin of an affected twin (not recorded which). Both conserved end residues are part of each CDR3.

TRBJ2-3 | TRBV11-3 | CASSLGRSDTQYF
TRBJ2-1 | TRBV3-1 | CASSPPRAGSTEQFF
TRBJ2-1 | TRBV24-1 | CATSDFLTANEQFF
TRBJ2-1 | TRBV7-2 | CASSPLQGPYNEQFF
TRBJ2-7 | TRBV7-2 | CASSLDWDSPSF
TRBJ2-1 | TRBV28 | CASSLSRSQFF
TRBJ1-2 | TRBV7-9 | CASSVWQGGSYGYTF
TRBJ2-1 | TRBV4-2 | CASSQGPFEEEQFF
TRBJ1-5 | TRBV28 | CASSMGGYGNQPQHF
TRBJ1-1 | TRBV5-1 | CASSGTAGGSTEAFF
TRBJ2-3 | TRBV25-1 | CASSDLMRGGPDTQYF
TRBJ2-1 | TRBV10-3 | CAISVPGGVNEQFF
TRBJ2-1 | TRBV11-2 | CASSLDPSVDEQFF
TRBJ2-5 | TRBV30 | CAWRGVWPMQETQYF
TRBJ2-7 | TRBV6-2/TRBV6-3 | CASTHVVVRSYEQYF
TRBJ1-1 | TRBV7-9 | CASSLLSPNTEAFF
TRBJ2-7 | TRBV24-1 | CATSETGTGSRYEQYF
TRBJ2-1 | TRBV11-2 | CASSVHAGTHYNEQFF
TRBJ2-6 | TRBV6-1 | CASSSGGGANVLTF
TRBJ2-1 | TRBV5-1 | CASSFGTSGTNEQFF
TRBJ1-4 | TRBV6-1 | CASNSLPGSTNEKLFF
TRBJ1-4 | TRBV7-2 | CASSSAGAEEKLFF
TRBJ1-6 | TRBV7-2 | CASSPMGSANSPLHF
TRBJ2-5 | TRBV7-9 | CASSLSISRETQYF
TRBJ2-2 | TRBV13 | CASSPPGQGSTGELFF
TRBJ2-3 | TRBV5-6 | CASIRFRTGGPDTQYF
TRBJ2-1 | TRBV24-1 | CATSEDSHEQFF
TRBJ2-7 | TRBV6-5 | CASSYTRTNPYEQYF
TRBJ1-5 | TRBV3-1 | CASSQDPTGFGGNQPQHF
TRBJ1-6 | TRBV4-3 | CASSQDRVSPLHF
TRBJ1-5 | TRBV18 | CASSPQAGIHQPQHF
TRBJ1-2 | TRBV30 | CAWTGTSYGYTF
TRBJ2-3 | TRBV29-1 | CSVEVTAGTDTQYF
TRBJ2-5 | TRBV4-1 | CASSQDRSSGSSTQYF
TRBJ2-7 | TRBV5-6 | CASSSGLRRVSSYEQYF
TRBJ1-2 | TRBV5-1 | CASSLEGNYGYTF
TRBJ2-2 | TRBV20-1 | CSARDGGRATGELFF
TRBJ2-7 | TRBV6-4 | CASSEYPGRNYEQYF
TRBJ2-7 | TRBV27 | CASSLTSGPRLQYF
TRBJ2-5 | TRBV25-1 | CASSFTETQYF
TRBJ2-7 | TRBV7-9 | CASSFRDRGHEQYF
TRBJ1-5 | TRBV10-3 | CAISGQGSDQPQHF
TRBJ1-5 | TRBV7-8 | CASSLTGVNSNQPQHF
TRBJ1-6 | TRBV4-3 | CASAPDRRNSPLHF